A selection of T cell receptor beta chains follows, all from one sample in a study of cytomegalovirus exposure and HLA in healthy donors. Data came from immunoSEQ multiplex PCR; TCRdb stores just in-frame clones and leaves some out. Found here are some 150,000 clones, 79% of them singletons; the top ten hold 2.1%. The source material was PBMCs. The source is a man between 40 and 49 years old in good health and CMV-seronegative. Each CDR3 is given with its conserved first and last residue. Each record gives: clone size, J gene, V gene, D gene, CDR3 length, CDR3 protein, CDR3 DNA. D genes are given only for firm matches. Not all rows give a size; the values are once, few, many and, for expanded clones, a class.

>-|TRBJ1-1|TRBV27|TRBD1|15
CASSKDRGRDTEAFF
TGTGCCAGCAGTAAGGACAGGGGGCGGGACACTGAAGCTTTCTTT
>-|TRBJ2-2|TRBV6-1|-|13
CASAEIATGELFF
TGTGCCAGCGCAGAAATTGCCACCGGGGAGCTGTTTTTT
>-|TRBJ2-1|TRBV6-5|-|14
CASITLLVYNEQFF
TGTGCCAGCATCACTTTGTTGGTTTACAATGAGCAGTTCTTC
>-|TRBJ2-6|TRBV27|-|14
CASSLGSGANVLTF
TGTGCCAGCAGTCTAGGCTCTGGGGCCAACGTCCTGACTTTC
>once|TRBJ2-7|TRBV7-2|-|12
CASSMSSYEQYF
TGTGCCAGCAGCATGAGCTCCTACGAGCAGTACTTC
>-|TRBJ1-2|TRBV11-2|-|16
CASSPRVDSSNYGYTF
TGTGCCAGCAGTCCACGCGTAGACAGTAGTAACTATGGCTACACCTTC
>-|TRBJ2-3|TRBV5-1|TRBD1|16
CASSLVGTDRGDTQYF
TGCGCCAGCAGCTTGGTCGGGACAGACCGAGGAGATACGCAGTATTTT
>-|TRBJ2-7|TRBV11-2|TRBD2|13
CASSPARGGEQYF
TGTGCCAGCAGCCCCGCTCGGGGGGGCGAGCAGTACTTC
>-|TRBJ1-6|TRBV19|TRBD1|21
CASSIPGRDRLQWAGNSPLHF
TGTGCCAGTAGTATACCAGGCCGGGACAGGTTACAATGGGCCGGAAATTCACCCCTCCACTTT
>-|TRBJ2-1|TRBV29-1|TRBD2|15
CSVYPGLAGDNEQFF
TGCAGCGTCTACCCCGGGCTAGCGGGAGACAATGAGCAGTTCTTC
>-|TRBJ1-2|TRBV27|-|13
CASSRGANYGYTF
TGTGCCAGCAGTCGGGGGGCGAACTATGGCTACACCTTC
>-|TRBJ1-2|TRBV4-2|TRBD1|16
CASSQGGQGTAYGYTF
TGTGCCAGCAGCCAAGGCGGACAGGGTACCGCCTATGGCTACACCTTC
>-|TRBJ2-2|TRBV7-6|-|16
CASSLARQGGTGELFF
TGTGCCAGCAGCTTAGCGAGACAGGGAGGCACCGGGGAGCTGTTTTTT
>once|TRBJ2-7|TRBV6-5|-|16
CASSYSTGSFGYEQYF
TGTGCCAGCAGTTACTCTACGGGTAGTTTTGGCTACGAGCAGTACTTC
>-|TRBJ2-3|TRBV5-1|-|17
CASMSGTTLGGTDTQYF
TGCGCCAGCATGAGCGGGACAACCCTAGGCGGCACAGATACGCAGTATTTT
>-|TRBJ2-7|TRBV7-9|TRBD2|15
CASSYAGTSVYEQYF
TGTGCCAGCAGCTATGCCGGGACTAGCGTCTACGAGCAGTACTTC
>-|TRBJ2-7|TRBV5-4|-|18
CASSSVPGQGPGGYEQYF
TGTGCCAGCAGCTCTGTCCCGGGACAGGGCCCGGGAGGGTACGAGCAGTACTTC
>-|TRBJ1-5|TRBV2|TRBD1|14
CASKSGGGNQPQHF
TGTGCCAGCAAATCAGGGGGCGGCAATCAGCCCCAGCATTTT
>-|TRBJ2-1|TRBV25-1|-|14
CASSVAVSYNEQFF
TGTGCCAGCAGTGTAGCGGTTTCCTACAATGAGCAGTTCTTC
>-|TRBJ2-7|TRBV27|TRBD2|14
CASRRLAGTYEQYF
TGTGCCAGCAGAAGACTAGCGGGGACCTACGAGCAGTACTTC
>few|TRBJ2-1|TRBV15|-|15
CATSTLGLANNEQFF
TGTGCCACCAGCACGTTGGGGCTAGCGAACAATGAGCAGTTCTTC
>-|TRBJ2-7|TRBV7-9|TRBD1|16
CASSSNRGQTVYEQYF
TGTGCCAGCAGCTCCAACAGGGGGCAAACAGTATACGAGCAGTACTTC
>-|TRBJ2-4|TRBV6-1|TRBD1|13
CASSVGTVNIQYF
TGTGCCAGCAGTGTCGGGACAGTAAACATTCAGTACTTC
>-|TRBJ1-5|TRBV2|-|13
CANRADSNQPQHF
TGTGCCAACAGAGCGGATAGCAATCAGCCCCAGCATTTT
>-|TRBJ2-3|TRBV6-6|-|16
CASRDYGGAVIDTQYF
TGTGCCAGCAGGGACTACGGTGGGGCCGTAATAGATACGCAGTATTTT
>once|TRBJ1-1|TRBV28|-|13
CASSLSPPTEAFF
TGTGCCAGCAGTTTATCCCCCCCTACTGAAGCTTTCTTT
>-|TRBJ2-7|TRBV5-1|-|12
CASSLGGDEQYF
TGCGCCAGCAGCTTGGGAGGTGACGAGCAGTACTTC